The sequence of this TCR beta chain was determined in a study of post-analysis software for immune sequencing data. Study conclusions and caveats: The study found TRBV5-6, TRBV5-1 and TRBV20-1 among a few TRBV segments more frequent in patients than controls.

Unique molecular identifiers featured in each of the TCR beta cDNA libraries. TCRdb used MiXCR to reprocess the PCR reads, holding one entry per CDR3 protein. The sample lists more than 450,000 distinct CDR3 sequences, 44% occurring once. A note on this clonotype: What it recognizes is unknown. At one boundary the junction diverges from the germline segment, which might be a read error.

Germline assignment: CDR1 SGHAT and CDR2 FQNNGV. The CDR3 is 18 amino acids. The clonotype originates from a girl aged 5-17 years with multiple sclerosis. The chain joins TRBV11-2 to TRBJ2-5; TRBD1 agrees at 7 bases. The specimen was blood. CDR3 in DNA: TGTGCCAGCAACTTAGATCCCCAGGACAGGAATGGCCAAGAGACCCAGTACTTC. It translates to CASNLDPQDRNGQETQYF. Full variable domain (outside the CDR3, taken from reference TRBV11-2 and TRBJ2-5): EAGVAQSPRYKIIEKRQSVAFWCNPISGHATLYWYQQILGQGPKLLIQFQNNGVVDDSQLPKDRFSAERLKGVDSTLKIQPAKLEDSAVYLCASNLDPQDRNGQETQYFGPGTRLLVL.